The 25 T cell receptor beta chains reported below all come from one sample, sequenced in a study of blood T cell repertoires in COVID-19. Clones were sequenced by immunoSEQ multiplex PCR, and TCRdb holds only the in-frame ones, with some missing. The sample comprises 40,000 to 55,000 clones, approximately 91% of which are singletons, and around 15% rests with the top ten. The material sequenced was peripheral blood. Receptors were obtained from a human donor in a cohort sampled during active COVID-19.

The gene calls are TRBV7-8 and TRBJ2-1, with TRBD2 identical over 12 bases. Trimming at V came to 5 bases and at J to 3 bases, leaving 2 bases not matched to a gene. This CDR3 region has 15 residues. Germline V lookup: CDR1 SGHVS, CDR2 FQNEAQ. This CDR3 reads CASSPSGGVYNEQFF. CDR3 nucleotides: TGTGCCAGCAGCCCTAGCGGGGGGGTCTACAATGAGCAGTTCTTC.

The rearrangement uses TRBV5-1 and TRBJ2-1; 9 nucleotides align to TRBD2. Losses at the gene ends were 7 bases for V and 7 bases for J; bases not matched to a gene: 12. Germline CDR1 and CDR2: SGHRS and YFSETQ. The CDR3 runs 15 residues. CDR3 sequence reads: CASRAPSGVGNEQFF. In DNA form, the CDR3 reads TGCGCCAGCCGTGCCCCTAGCGGGGTTGGGAATGAGCAGTTCTTC.

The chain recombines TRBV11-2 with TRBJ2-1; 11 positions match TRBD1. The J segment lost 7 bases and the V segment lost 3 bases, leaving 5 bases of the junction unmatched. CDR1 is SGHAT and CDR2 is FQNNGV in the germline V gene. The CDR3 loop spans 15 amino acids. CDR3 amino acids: CASSLGTGGGNEQFF. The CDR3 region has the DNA TGTGCCAGCAGCTTGGGGACAGGGGGTGGGAATGAGCAGTTCTTC.

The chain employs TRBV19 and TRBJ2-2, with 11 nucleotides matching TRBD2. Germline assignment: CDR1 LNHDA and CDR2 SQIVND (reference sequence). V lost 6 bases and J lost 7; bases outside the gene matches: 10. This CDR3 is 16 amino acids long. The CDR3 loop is CASSLLLSGGDGELFF. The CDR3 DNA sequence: TGTGCCAGTAGCCTTCTCCTTAGCGGGGGGGACGGGGAGCTGTTTTTT.

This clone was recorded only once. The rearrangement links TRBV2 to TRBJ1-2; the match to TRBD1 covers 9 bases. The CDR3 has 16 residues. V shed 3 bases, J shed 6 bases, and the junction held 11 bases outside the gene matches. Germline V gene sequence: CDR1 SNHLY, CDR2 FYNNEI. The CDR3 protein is CASSDLLGQGNDGYTF. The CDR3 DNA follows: TGTGCCAGCAGTGACCTGTTGGGACAGGGTAATGATGGCTACACCTTC.

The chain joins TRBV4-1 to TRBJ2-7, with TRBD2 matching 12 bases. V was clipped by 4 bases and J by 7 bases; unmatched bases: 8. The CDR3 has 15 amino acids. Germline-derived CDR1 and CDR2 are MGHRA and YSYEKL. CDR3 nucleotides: TGCGCCAGCAGCCCTACTACGGGACTAGCGGGTGAGCAGTACTTC. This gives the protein CASSPTTGLAGEQYF.

This chain's CDR3 is CASSSMTAAGANVLTF. In DNA, the CDR3 is TGTGCCAGTAGTTCAATGACAGCTGCCGGGGCCAACGTCCTGACTTTC. V usage is TRBV19 and J usage is TRBJ2-6; possible D gene TRBD1, 5 bases. Germline V lookup: CDR1 LNHDA, CDR2 SQIVND (reference sequence). V was clipped by 5 bases and J by 4 bases, with 15 bases between them. There are 16 residues in the CDR3.

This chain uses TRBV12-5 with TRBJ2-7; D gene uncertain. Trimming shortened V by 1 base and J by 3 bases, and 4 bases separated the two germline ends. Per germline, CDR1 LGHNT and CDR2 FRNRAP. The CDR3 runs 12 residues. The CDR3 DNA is TGTGCTAGTGGTTTGGACAGCTACGAGCAGTACTTC. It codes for CASGLDSYEQYF.

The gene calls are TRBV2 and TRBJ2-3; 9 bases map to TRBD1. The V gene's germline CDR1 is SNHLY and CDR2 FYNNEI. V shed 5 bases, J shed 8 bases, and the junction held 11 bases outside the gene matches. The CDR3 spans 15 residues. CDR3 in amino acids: CASSFRDRAKGTQYF. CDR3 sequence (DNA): TGTGCCAGCAGTTTTAGGGACAGGGCAAAGGGTACGCAGTATTTT.

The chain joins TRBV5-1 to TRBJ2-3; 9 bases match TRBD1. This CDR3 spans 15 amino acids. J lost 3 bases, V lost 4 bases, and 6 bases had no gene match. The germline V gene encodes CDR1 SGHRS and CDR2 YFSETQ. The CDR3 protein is CASSRPGQGTDTQYF. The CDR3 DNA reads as TGCGCCAGCAGCCGTCCGGGACAGGGAACAGATACGCAGTATTTT.

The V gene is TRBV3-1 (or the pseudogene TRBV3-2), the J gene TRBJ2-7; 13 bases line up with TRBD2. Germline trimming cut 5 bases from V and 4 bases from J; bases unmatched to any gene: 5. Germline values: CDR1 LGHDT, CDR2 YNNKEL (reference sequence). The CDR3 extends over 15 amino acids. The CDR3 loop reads CASSFTSGGVYEQYF. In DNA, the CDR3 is TGTGCCAGCAGCTTCACTAGCGGGGGGGTTTACGAGCAGTACTTC.

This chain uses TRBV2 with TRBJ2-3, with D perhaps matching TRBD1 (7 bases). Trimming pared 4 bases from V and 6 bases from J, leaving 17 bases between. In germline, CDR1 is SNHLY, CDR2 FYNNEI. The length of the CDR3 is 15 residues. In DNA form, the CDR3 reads TGTGCCAGCAGTGCACGGAGGGGGCTGGACGATACGCAGTATTTT. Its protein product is CASSARRGLDDTQYF.

CDR3 sequence (DNA): TGTGCCAGCAGTTTATCAGGGGGATACTATGGCTACACCTTC. Translating gives CASSLSGGYYGYTF. The chain joins TRBV27 to TRBJ1-2; perhaps TRBD1 as D (6 bases). This CDR3 contains 14 residues. Germline lookup yields CDR1 MNHEY and CDR2 SMNVEV (reference sequence). Trimming took off 0 bases at V and 3 bases at J, with 8 bases between the two ends.

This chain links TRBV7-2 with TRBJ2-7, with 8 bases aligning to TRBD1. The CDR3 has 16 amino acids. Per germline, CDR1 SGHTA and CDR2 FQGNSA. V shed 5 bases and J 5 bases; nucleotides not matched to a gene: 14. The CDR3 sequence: CASSQGQGLRFDEQYF. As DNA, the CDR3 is TGTGCCAGCAGCCAAGGACAGGGTCTAAGGTTCGACGAGCAGTACTTC.

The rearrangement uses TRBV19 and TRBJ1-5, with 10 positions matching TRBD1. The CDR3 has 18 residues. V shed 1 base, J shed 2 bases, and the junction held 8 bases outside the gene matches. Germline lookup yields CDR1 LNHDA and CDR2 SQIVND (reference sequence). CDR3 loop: CASSIGLPGTGGNQPQHF. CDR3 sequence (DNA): TGTGCCAGTAGTATAGGCCTACCTGGGACAGGGGGCAATCAGCCCCAGCATTTT.

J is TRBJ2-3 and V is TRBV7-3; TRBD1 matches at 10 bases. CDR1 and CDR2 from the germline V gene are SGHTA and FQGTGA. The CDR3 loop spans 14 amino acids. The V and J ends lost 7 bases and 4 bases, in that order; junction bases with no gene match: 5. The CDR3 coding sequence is TGTGCCAGCACCGGGACAGGGGCAGCAGATACGCAGTATTTT. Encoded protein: CASTGTGAADTQYF.

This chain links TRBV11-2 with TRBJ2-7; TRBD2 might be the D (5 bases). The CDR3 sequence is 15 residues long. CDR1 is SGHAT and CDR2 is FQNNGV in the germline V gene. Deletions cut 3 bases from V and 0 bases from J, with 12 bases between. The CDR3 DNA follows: TGTGCCAGCAGCTTCCATGGGAGTTACTCCTACGAGCAGTACTTC. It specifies CASSFHGSYSYEQYF.

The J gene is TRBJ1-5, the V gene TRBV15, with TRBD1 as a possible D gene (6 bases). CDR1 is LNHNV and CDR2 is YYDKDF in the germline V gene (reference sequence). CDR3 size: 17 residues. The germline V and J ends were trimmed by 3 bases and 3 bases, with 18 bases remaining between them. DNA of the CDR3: TGTGCCACCAGCAGTGGTCCCCGACAGGCCCCCAATCAGCCCCAGCATTTT. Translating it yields CATSSGPRQAPNQPQHF. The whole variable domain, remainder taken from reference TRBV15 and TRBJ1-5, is DAMVIQNPRYQVTQFGKPVTLSCSQTLNHNVMYWYQQKSSQAPKLLFHYYDKDFNNEADTPDNFQSRRPNTSFCFLDIRSPGLGDTAMYLCATSSGPRQAPNQPQHFGDGTRLSIL.

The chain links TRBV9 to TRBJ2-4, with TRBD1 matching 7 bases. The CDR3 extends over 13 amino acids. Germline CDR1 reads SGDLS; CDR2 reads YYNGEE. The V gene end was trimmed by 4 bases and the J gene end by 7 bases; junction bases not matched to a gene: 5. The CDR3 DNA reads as TGTGCCAGCAGCCCGGGACAGACTAACATTCAGTACTTC. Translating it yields CASSPGQTNIQYF.

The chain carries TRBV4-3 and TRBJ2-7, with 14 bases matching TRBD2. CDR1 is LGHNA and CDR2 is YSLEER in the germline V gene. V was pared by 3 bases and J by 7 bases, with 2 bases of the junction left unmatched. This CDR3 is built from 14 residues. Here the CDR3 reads CASSQGLAGAEQYF. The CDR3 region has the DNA TGCGCCAGCAGCCAGGGACTAGCGGGGGCGGAGCAGTACTTC.

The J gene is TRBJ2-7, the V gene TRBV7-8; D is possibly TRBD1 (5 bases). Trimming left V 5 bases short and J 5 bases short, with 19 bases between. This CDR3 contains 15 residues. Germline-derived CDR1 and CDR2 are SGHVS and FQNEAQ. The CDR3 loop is CASSLIWGHSNEQYF. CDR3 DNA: TGTGCCAGCAGCCTCATATGGGGCCATTCGAACGAGCAGTACTTC.

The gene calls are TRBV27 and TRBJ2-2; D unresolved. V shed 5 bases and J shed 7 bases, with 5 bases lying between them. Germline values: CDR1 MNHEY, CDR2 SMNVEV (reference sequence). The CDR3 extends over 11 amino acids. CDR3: CASSPFGELFF. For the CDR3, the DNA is TGTGCCAGCAGTCCCTTCGGGGAGCTGTTTTTT.

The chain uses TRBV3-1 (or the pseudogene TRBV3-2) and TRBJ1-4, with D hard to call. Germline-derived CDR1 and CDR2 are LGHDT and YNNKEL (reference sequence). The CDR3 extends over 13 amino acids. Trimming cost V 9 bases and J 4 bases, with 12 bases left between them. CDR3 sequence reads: CASREWVNEKLFF. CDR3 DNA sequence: TGTGCCAGTAGGGAGTGGGTTAATGAAAAACTGTTTTTT.

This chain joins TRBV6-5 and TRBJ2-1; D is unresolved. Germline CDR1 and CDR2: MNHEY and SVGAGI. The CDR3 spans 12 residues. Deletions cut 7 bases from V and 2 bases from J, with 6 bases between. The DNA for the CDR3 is TGTGCCAGCACTGGCCCCTACAATGAGCAGTTCTTC. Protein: CASTGPYNEQFF.

CDR3 DNA sequence: TGCGCCAGCAGCTTAACAGCCTACGAGCAGTACTTC. It translates to CASSLTAYEQYF. V is TRBV5-1 and J is TRBJ2-7; no reliable D call. CDR3 length: 12 amino acids. Germline V gives CDR1 SGHRS, CDR2 YFSETQ. V was clipped by 2 bases and J by 2 bases, with 5 bases between them. The full variable domain, with the rest looked up from reference TRBV5-1 and TRBJ2-7, is KAGVTQTPRYLIKTRGQQVTLSCSPISGHRSVSWYQQTPGQGLQFLFEYFSETQRNKGNFPGRFSGRQFSNSRSEMNVSTLELGDSALYLCASSLTAYEQYFGPGTRLTVT.